This T cell receptor (beta chain) comes out of a study of cytomegalovirus exposure and HLA in healthy donors. Study overall: Early released data comprised about 85 million unique TCRs from HLA-typed donors. Study-wide results and caveats: Presence/absence analyses assumed roughly uniform sequencing depth across donors.

Per the germline V gene, CDR1 is SGDLS and CDR2 is YYNGEE. This CDR3 is built from 17 residues. V trimming: 1 base; J trimming: 6 bases; junction bases outside the gene matches: 14. PCR amplification relied on 60 Vbeta primers (plus 13 Jbeta primers). Sequenced by immunoSEQ multiplex PCR; TCRdb stores in-frame clones only, minus some. The sample records over 150,000 clones, over 75% being singletons. Everyone who donated was a healthy bone marrow donor. With respect to this clone: The antigen remains unidentified.

The sequencing sample was made of PBMCs. The rearrangement links TRBV9 to TRBJ2-7; 9 bases fit TRBD1. The receptor was isolated from a woman between 40 and 50 years old in good health and CMV-seropositive. Written as DNA, the CDR3 is TGTGCCAGCAGCGTAACGGGGGGACAGGGTTGGGCTGGCGAGCAGTACTTC. As protein: CASSVTGGQGWAGEQYF.